The entry below describes one T cell receptor (beta chain). V lost 0 bases and J 4 bases, leaving 11 bases between the germline ends. Per germline, CDR1 SGHDT and CDR2 YYEEEE. This CDR3 has 15 residues. Treatment of any kind had been given to no patient before thyroid surgery. Source study methods: To classify distant metastasis in papillary thyroid cancer, a model was built from CDR3 differences across clinicopathological groups. TCRdb re-processed the PCR reads through MiXCR. Here the V and J calls rest on TCRdb's processing, not on the authors' analysis. The sample has about 93,000 clones; over 8.5% are singletons. The data stem from a study of metastatic and nonmetastatic thyroid tumors. Looking at the study overall: Comparison of repertoires was carried out across blood and tumor or nodule tissue from malignant and benign thyroid patients.

Sequencing used blood. V is TRBV5-6 and J is TRBJ2-1; D gene ambiguous. This clonotype originated in a female donor with papillary thyroid cancer or a benign thyroid nodule (not recorded which). Some clones in this sample may be carry-over from other donors' samples. The CDR3 here is CASSLGGGGYNEQFF. The CDR3 region has the DNA TGTGCCAGCAGCTTGGGGGGTGGTGGATACAATGAGCAGTTCTTC.